The 7 T cell receptor beta chains below all came from one sample that was sequenced in a study of shared clonotypes between healthy human individuals. Using immunoSEQ multiplex PCR, the repertoire was profiled, and TCRdb retains in-frame clones only, with some absent. This sample has 450,000 to 500,000 clones, with 76% found just once. Sequencing was done on a sample of PBMCs. These receptors all come from a woman aged 40-49 years in good health. Some clones in this sample may be carry-over from other donors' samples.

This rearrangement joins TRBV19 to TRBJ2-3, with TRBD1 matching over 7 bases. Germline V CDR1 and CDR2: LNHDA, SQIVND (reference sequence). Trimming at V came to 1 base and at J to 4 bases, leaving 11 bases not matched to a gene. The CDR3 consists of 17 residues. The CDR3 DNA reads TGTGCCAGTAGTATAGCGGGACAGCCCACCAGGGCAGATACGCAGTATTTT. Amino acids: CASSIAGQPTRADTQYF.

This rearrangement joins TRBV7-3 to TRBJ1-1; 7 nucleotides align to TRBD1. Germline trimming cut 5 bases from V and 4 bases from J; bases unmatched to any gene: 7. The CDR3 consists of 14 residues. Germline V gives CDR1 SGHTA, CDR2 FQGTGA. The CDR3 DNA reads TGTGCCAGCAGCCTGACAGGGCCGGGCACTGAAGCTTTCTTT. The encoded protein is CASSLTGPGTEAFF.

The table lists this clone with a few counts. The gene calls are TRBV5-8 and TRBJ2-1; 10 bases match TRBD2. Germline CDR1 is SGHTS and CDR2 is YDEGEE. The CDR3 is 17 residues long. The V gene end was trimmed by 4 bases and the J gene end by 10 bases; junction bases not matched to a gene: 17. CDR3 bases: TGTGCCAGCAGCCGGTCATTGTGGCCTAGCGGGAGCCGGGAGCAGTTCTTC. Translated, it gives CASSRSLWPSGSREQFF.

The CDR3 nucleotides read TGTGCCAGCAGTTTAAAGGCAGAAGAGAACACTGAAGCTTTCTTT. Protein sequence: CASSLKAEENTEAFF. The chain is built from TRBV28 and TRBJ1-1; D gene uncertain. Looked up from germline, CDR1 is MDHEN and CDR2 is SYDVKM. V was trimmed by 2 bases and J by 1 base, leaving 11 bases between them. The CDR3 loop spans 15 amino acids.

This clone has a handful of counts. This chain links TRBV2 with TRBJ2-3; possible D gene TRBD2, 6 bases. Trimming took 8 bases from V and 2 from J, leaving 11 bases between them. Looked up from germline, CDR1 is SNHLY and CDR2 is FYNNEI. The CDR3 length is 13 residues. The CDR3 reads CASLRDFTDTQYF. The CDR3 DNA reads as TGTGCCAGCCTCCGGGACTTCACAGATACGCAGTATTTT.

As DNA, the CDR3 is TGCGCCAGCAGCCAAGATTTCAGGGGGGCTAACTATGGCTACACCTTC. The encoded protein is CASSQDFRGANYGYTF. The V gene is TRBV4-3, the J gene TRBJ1-2; 7 bases agree with TRBD1. From germline, CDR1 is LGHNA and CDR2 YSLEER. After removal of 0 bases from V and 0 bases from J, the junction contained 4 bases not matched to a gene. The CDR3 has 16 residues.

The chain carries TRBV2 and TRBJ1-2; D remains unclear. CDR1 SNHLY and CDR2 FYNNEI come from the germline V gene. Trimming pared 6 bases from V and 4 bases from J, leaving 18 bases between. CDR3 length: 15 residues. CDR3: CASSADPNPLYGYTF. The CDR3 nucleotides read TGTGCCAGCAGCGCGGACCCAAACCCCCTCTATGGCTACACCTTC.